One sample yielded the 13 T cell receptor beta chains listed below, sequenced in a study of T cell repertoires in cytomegalovirus infection. TCRdb reprocessed the reads with MiXCR, giving one entry per CDR3 protein. The sample holds about 250,000 distinct CDR3 sequences, around 15% seen once. Specimen: CD8+ T cells from PBMCs. The source of these receptors is a human donor in good health (CMV status not recorded). Some clones in this sample may be carry-over from other donors' samples.

The chain uses TRBV10-3 and TRBJ2-5; TRBD1 agrees at 10 bases. Per the germline V gene, CDR1 is ENHRY and CDR2 is SYGVKD. The CDR3 is made up of 14 amino acids. V lost 6 bases to trimming and J lost 5 bases; unmatched junction nucleotides: 6. In DNA, the CDR3 is TGTGCCATCAGCTTGACAGGGGGCGGGGAGACCCAGTACTTC. Translated, it gives CAISLTGGGETQYF.

In DNA form, the CDR3 reads TGTGCCAGCAGCTCCGTTTCCGGGACAGGGGACCAAGAGACCCAGTACTTC. This encodes CASSSVSGTGDQETQYF. The rearrangement uses TRBV5-6 and TRBJ2-5; 10 bases agree with TRBD1. The junction had 8 bases not matched to a gene; V was cut back by 3 bases and J by 0 bases. The germline CDR1 and CDR2 sequences are SGHDT and YYEEEE. CDR3 length: 17 residues. Drawing the rest from reference TRBV5-6 and TRBJ2-5, the complete variable domain is DAGVTQSPTHLIKTRGQQVTLRCSPKSGHDTVSWYQQALGQGPQFIFQYYEEEERQRGNFPDRFSGHQFPNYSSELNVNALLLGDSALYLCASSSVSGTGDQETQYFGPGTRLLVL.

This clonotype has a handful of counts. The chain joins TRBV10-3 to TRBJ2-1; tentative D call: TRBD1 (5 bases). Germline V gives CDR1 ENHRY, CDR2 SYGVKD. Between the trimmed V and J ends, which lost 3 bases and 6 bases, there was a span of 18 bases. The CDR3 loop spans 16 amino acids. CDR3 nucleotide sequence: TGTGCCATCAGTGAAGCCGGACAAGTCCCTTTCAATGAGCAGTTCTTC. It yields the protein CAISEAGQVPFNEQFF.

This clonotype occurred a few times. The rearrangement links TRBV6-6 to TRBJ1-6; no firm D call. CDR3 length: 16 amino acids. Germline loops: CDR1 MNHNY, CDR2 SVGAGI (reference sequence). The V gene lost 0 bases and the J gene lost 6 bases, with 12 bases spanning the gap. The CDR3 region is CASSYSIKQSNSPLHF. The CDR3 DNA reads as TGTGCCAGCAGTTACTCGATTAAACAGTCTAATTCACCCCTCCACTTT.

This clonotype has at least ten counts. The chain employs TRBV7-6 and TRBJ2-7, with D hard to call. CDR1 and CDR2 from the germline V gene are SGHVS and FNYEAQ. V lost 0 bases to trimming and J lost 2 bases, with 5 bases between them. The length of the CDR3 is 13 residues. CDR3 sequence (DNA): TGTGCCAGCAGCTTAGCTGCGACCTACGAGCAGTACTTC. Translating it yields CASSLAATYEQYF. The full variable domain, completed using reference TRBV7-6 and TRBJ2-7, is GAGVSQSPRYKVTKRGQDVALRCDPISGHVSLYWYRQALGQGPEFLTYFNYEAQQDKSGLPNDRFSAERPEGSISTLTIQRTEQRDSAMYRCASSLAATYEQYFGPGTRLTVT.

This clonotype has only a few counts. This chain uses TRBV6-2 or TRBV6-3 with TRBJ2-2; D ambiguous. CDR1 is MNHEY and CDR2 is SVGEGT in the germline V gene. Trimming left V 6 bases short and J 2 bases short, with 10 bases between. CDR3 length: 14 amino acids. The CDR3 spells CASRPRSNTGELFF. The CDR3 nucleotides read TGTGCCAGCAGACCCCGGAGTAACACCGGGGAGCTGTTTTTT.

The chain joins TRBV14 to TRBJ2-3; 8 bases are shared with TRBD2. Germline V lookup: CDR1 SGHDN, CDR2 FVKESK. This CDR3 comprises 14 residues. The J segment lost 3 bases and the V segment lost 3 bases, leaving 2 bases of the junction unmatched. The CDR3 bases are TGTGCCAGCAGCCACGTAGCGGGGACAGATACGCAGTATTTT. It codes for CASSHVAGTDTQYF.

This clonotype showed up just a few times. V usage is TRBV28 and J usage is TRBJ1-2; 8 positions match TRBD1. Germline loops: CDR1 MDHEN, CDR2 SYDVKM. This CDR3 is built from 12 residues. The junction had 10 bases not matched to a gene; V was cut back by 11 bases and J by 8 bases. CDR3 DNA: TGTGCCTACCGGGACAGGAGAGGGGGCTACACCTTC. This sequence encodes CAYRDRRGGYTF.

This clonotype was seen only a few times. This chain links TRBV28 with TRBJ1-1, with D perhaps TRBD1 (5 bases). The CDR3 is 17 residues long. Germline CDR1 and CDR2: MDHEN and SYDVKM. V lost 2 bases, J lost 1 base, and 17 bases lay in between. The CDR3 nucleotides read TGTGCCAGCAGTTTACCCGGGACCGGCTTCTCGAACACTGAAGCTTTCTTT. This sequence encodes CASSLPGTGFSNTEAFF.

This clonotype came up a few times. The rearrangement uses TRBV28 and TRBJ1-5; no clear D. This CDR3 region has 13 residues. Per the germline V gene, CDR1 is MDHEN and CDR2 is SYDVKM. V lost 5 bases and J lost 9, with 14 bases in between. The CDR3 DNA reads as TGTGCCAGCAGTCCCAACACCCTGGGGCCCCAGCATTTT. This gives the protein CASSPNTLGPQHF.

The chain couples TRBV6-2 or TRBV6-3 to TRBJ2-7, with D perhaps TRBD2 (5 bases). The CDR3 runs 14 residues. Trimming removed 2 bases at V and 7 bases at J, with 15 bases between. Germline lookup yields CDR1 MNHEY and CDR2 SVGEGT. CDR3: CASSYNVRGSEQYF. The CDR3 nucleotides read TGTGCCAGCAGTTACAACGTTCGCGGGTCGGAGCAGTACTTC.

J is TRBJ2-2 and V is TRBV10-2, with 9 bases identical to TRBD1. CDR1 is WSHSY and CDR2 is SAAADI in the germline V gene. This CDR3 is 16 amino acids long. The V gene end was trimmed by 4 bases and the J gene end by 4 bases; junction bases not matched to a gene: 7. CDR3 loop: CASSGTGTGFTGELFF. The CDR3 coding sequence is TGCGCCAGCAGTGGTACCGGGACAGGGTTCACCGGGGAGCTGTTTTTT.

This clonotype was observed a handful of times. This chain links TRBV9 with TRBJ2-7; 10 bases align to TRBD1. This CDR3 is built from 14 residues. CDR1 is SGDLS and CDR2 is YYNGEE in the germline V gene. Losses at the gene ends were 8 bases for V and 2 bases for J; bases not matched to a gene: 7. CDR3 sequence (DNA): TGTGCCAGTAGTGTCGGGACAGGGGCCTACGAGCAGTACTTC. This encodes CASSVGTGAYEQYF.